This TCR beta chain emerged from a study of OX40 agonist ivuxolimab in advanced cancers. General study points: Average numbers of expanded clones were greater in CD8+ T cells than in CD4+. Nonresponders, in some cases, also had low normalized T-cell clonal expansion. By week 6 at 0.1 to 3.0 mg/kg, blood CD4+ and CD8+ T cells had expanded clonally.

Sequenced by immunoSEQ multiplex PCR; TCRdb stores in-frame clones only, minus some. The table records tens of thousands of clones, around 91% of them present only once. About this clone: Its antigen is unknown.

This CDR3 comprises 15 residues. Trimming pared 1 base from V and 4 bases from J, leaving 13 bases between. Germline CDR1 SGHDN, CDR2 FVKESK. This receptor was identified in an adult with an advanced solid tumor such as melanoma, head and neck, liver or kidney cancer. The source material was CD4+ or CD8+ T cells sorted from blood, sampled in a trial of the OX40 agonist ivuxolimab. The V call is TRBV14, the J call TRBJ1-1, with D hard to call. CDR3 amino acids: CASSQAHGLATEAFF. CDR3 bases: TGTGCCAGCAGCCAAGCACATGGGCTGGCCACTGAAGCTTTCTTT.